Below, one TCR beta chain is given with its context. The antigen is not known. Sequenced by immunoSEQ multiplex PCR; TCRdb stores in-frame clones only, minus some. The table shows 4,000 or so clones, with approximately 24% occurring only once. These data are taken from a study of T cells in localized non-small cell lung cancer. Findings and limits, study-wide: Adjacent lung exhibited a median of around 60 among the 100 most abundant tumor clones. Longer survival (overall) was linked to higher T cell density in blood.

Per the germline V gene, CDR1 is WSHSY and CDR2 is SAAADI. The CDR3 has 12 residues. The V end was cut by 0 bases, the J end by 3 bases, with 1 base between. The V and J genes are TRBV10-2 and TRBJ2-3, with D unclear. This sample comprised lung tumor tissue, obtained before any cancer treatment. The TCR sequence derives from a woman aged 35-75 years with stage I lung adenocarcinoma. CDR3 nucleotide sequence: TGCGCCAGCAGTGAGTCGACAGATACGCAGTATTTT. This translates into CASSESTDTQYF.